The 19 T cell receptor beta chains listed next were all sequenced from one sample in a study of blood T cell repertoires in COVID-19. The method was immunoSEQ multiplex PCR; TCRdb's version includes in-frame clones alone and lacks a portion of them. The sample lists roughly 110,000 clones; approximately 84% were seen once. The sequenced material came from peripheral blood. The source is a man aged 40-49 years with acute or convalescent COVID-19.

The chain is built from TRBV2 and TRBJ2-4; D unresolved. Germline V gene data show CDR1 as SNHLY and CDR2 as FYNNEI. CDR3 length: 13 amino acids. V lost 7 bases to trimming and J lost 3 bases, with 10 bases between them. The CDR3 DNA follows: TGTGCCAGCACTTCTGCCTACAAAAACATTCAGTACTTC. Residues: CASTSAYKNIQYF.

The chain carries TRBV7-9 and TRBJ2-7, with TRBD2 matching 8 bases. CDR1 and CDR2 (germline): SEHNR, FQNEAQ (reference sequence). V shed 5 bases and J 5 bases; nucleotides not matched to a gene: 8. This CDR3 has 14 amino acids. The CDR3 reads CASSPAGGWDEQYF. CDR3 in DNA: TGTGCCAGCAGCCCCGCGGGGGGATGGGACGAGCAGTACTTC. The full variable domain, in which reference TRBV7-9 and TRBJ2-7 provide the parts outside the CDR3, is DTGVSQNPRHKITKRGQNVTFRCDPISEHNRLYWYRQTLGQGPEFLTYFQNEAQLEKSRLLSDRFSAERPKGSFSTLEIQRTEQGDSAMYLCASSPAGGWDEQYFGPGTRLTVT.

The gene calls are TRBV28 and TRBJ2-1; 9 bases line up with TRBD2. CDR3 length equals 16 residues. The J segment lost 7 bases and the V segment lost 3 bases, leaving 10 bases of the junction unmatched. Germline lookup yields CDR1 MDHEN and CDR2 SYDVKM. The CDR3, as DNA: TGTGCCAGCAGTTTGTTGGCGGGAGGGCCGGGGAATGAGCAGTTCTTC. Protein product: CASSLLAGGPGNEQFF. The full variable domain, its missing parts supplied by reference TRBV28 and TRBJ2-1, is DVKVTQSSRYLVKRTGEKVFLECVQDMDHENMFWYRQDPGLGLRLIYFSYDVKMKEKGDIPEGYSVSREKKERFSLILESASTNQTSMYLCASSLLAGGPGNEQFFGPGTRLTVL.

V and J are TRBV7-9 and TRBJ1-2; the D is unclear. With 3 bases removed from V and 0 bases from J, the gap between germline ends came to 8 bases. CDR3 length equals 14 residues. CDR1 SEHNR and CDR2 FQNEAQ come from the germline V gene (reference sequence). CDR3 sequence reads: CASSFEVTNYGYTF. The CDR3 nucleotides read TGTGCCAGCAGCTTCGAGGTCACTAACTATGGCTACACCTTC.

J is TRBJ2-1 and V is TRBV18; 8 bases fit TRBD1. The junction had 3 bases not matched to a gene; V was cut back by 5 bases and J by 9 bases. The CDR3 extends over 12 amino acids. Looked up from germline, CDR1 is KGHSH and CDR2 is LQKENI. The CDR3 DNA is TGTGCCAGCTCAACAGGACAGGGTGAGCAGTTCTTC. Protein product: CASSTGQGEQFF.

The V and J genes are TRBV7-2 and TRBJ2-1, with 13 bases fitting TRBD2. Germline V gives CDR1 SGHTA, CDR2 FQGNSA. V trimming: 1 base; J trimming: 8 bases; junction bases outside the gene matches: 2. CDR3 size: 15 residues. The CDR3: CASSLELAGGYEQFF. The CDR3 DNA reads as TGTGCCAGCAGCTTAGAACTAGCGGGAGGGTATGAGCAGTTCTTC.

The rearrangement links TRBV21-1 to TRBJ1-4; the table gives TRBD1 as D, unverified against the DNA. TRBV21-1 constitutes a pseudogene. CDR3 size: 15 residues. The CDR3 nucleotides are TGTGCCAGCAGTTTGCCCGGGACAGTTAATGAAAAACTGTTTTTT. It yields the protein CASSLPGTVNEKLFF.

The chain employs TRBV18 and TRBJ1-5; D might be TRBD1 (5 bases). The V end was cut by 6 bases, the J end by 2 bases, with 14 bases between. The CDR3 has 15 residues. From germline, CDR1 is KGHSH and CDR2 LQKENI. The CDR3 nucleotides are TGTGCCAGCTCGGCCGGACACCTGGGCAATCAGCCCCAGCATTTT. It codes for CASSAGHLGNQPQHF.

In this sample, this clone turned up once. The chain is built from TRBV3-1 (or the pseudogene TRBV3-2) and TRBJ1-1; TRBD1 might be the D (6 bases). The CDR3 contains 11 residues. The V end was cut by 6 bases, the J end by 4 bases, with 6 bases between. The germline gives CDR1 LGHDT, CDR2 YNNKEL (reference sequence). Written as DNA, the CDR3 is TGTGCCAGCAGGGGGGCCACTGAAGCTTTCTTT. This codes for CASRGATEAFF.

The chain carries TRBV18 and TRBJ2-1; the D gene is possibly TRBD2 (6 bases). Trimming stripped 6 bases from V and 4 bases from J, with 16 bases between. The CDR3 totals 15 residues. Germline values: CDR1 KGHSH, CDR2 LQKENI. CDR3 DNA sequence: TGTGCCAGCTCCTCGCCGGGACTCCAATACAATGAGCAGTTCTTC. This translates into CASSSPGLQYNEQFF.

J is TRBJ2-7 and V is TRBV10-3, with TRBD2 matching over 8 bases. V shed 4 bases, J shed 4 bases, and the junction held 9 bases outside the gene matches. From germline, CDR1 is ENHRY and CDR2 SYGVKD. The CDR3 extends over 15 amino acids. The CDR3 DNA follows: TGTGCCATCAGTGTCCAGCGGGGGATGATTTACGAGCAGTACTTC. Residues: CAISVQRGMIYEQYF.

The rearrangement links TRBV18 to TRBJ1-6; 10 positions agree with TRBD1. The CDR3 is 17 residues long. Germline V gene lookup returns CDR1 KGHSH and CDR2 LQKENI. J was trimmed by 1 base and V by 0 bases; bases with no gene match: 0. The DNA for the CDR3 is TGTGCCAGCTCACCACCGGGACAGGGGTCCTATAATTCACCCCTCCACTTT. Translation gives CASSPPGQGSYNSPLHF.

The chain combines TRBV6-5 with TRBJ1-2; a weak D match, TRBD1 (5 bases). The CDR3 is 13 amino acids. V lost 2 bases to trimming and J lost 5 bases, with 9 bases between them. Germline CDR1 is MNHEY and CDR2 is SVGAGI. In nucleotides, the CDR3 is TGTGCCAGCAGTTACAGGGGTGTATATGGCTACACCTTC. It codes for CASSYRGVYGYTF.

The J gene is TRBJ1-2, the V gene TRBV28, with D unresolved. V lost 6 bases, J lost 4 bases, and 12 bases lay in between. The CDR3 sequence is 13 residues long. The germline V gene has CDR1 MDHEN and CDR2 SYDVKM. DNA for the CDR3: TGTGCCAGCAGCTGGAGTTTGGCCTATGGCTACACCTTC. Protein: CASSWSLAYGYTF.

This chain connects TRBV5-1 to TRBJ1-2; 7 bases line up with TRBD1. The CDR3 consists of 15 residues. With 4 bases clipped from V and 4 bases from J, the junction kept 10 bases outside the gene matches. Germline values: CDR1 SGHRS, CDR2 YFSETQ. The CDR3: CASSAQGDVGYGYTF. The CDR3 bases are TGCGCCAGCAGCGCCCAGGGGGACGTTGGCTATGGCTACACCTTC.

The sample holds a few counts of this clone. The gene calls are TRBV27 and TRBJ2-7; TRBD1 matches 10 bases. Germline trimming cut 3 bases from V and 6 bases from J; bases unmatched to any gene: 8. CDR1 and CDR2 (germline): MNHEY, SMNVEV (reference sequence). The CDR3 length is 15 residues. DNA of the CDR3: TGTGCCAGCAGTTTCCCCGGGACAGGGGTTTCCGAGCAGTACTTC. Translating gives CASSFPGTGVSEQYF.

With respect to this clone: This CDR3 is also generated by other DNA sequences in the sample. V and J are TRBV12-3 or TRBV12-4 and TRBJ1-1, with D unclear. The CDR3 is 12 residues long. Trimming stripped 4 bases from V and 1 base from J, with 4 bases between. In DNA form, the CDR3 reads TGTGCCAGCAGTTGGCAGAACACTGAAGCTTTCTTT. This translates into CASSWQNTEAFF.

J is TRBJ2-6 and V is TRBV7-6, with 10 bases lining up with TRBD1. CDR1 is SGHVS, CDR2 FNYEAQ, per germline. Trimming at V came to 1 base and at J to 3 bases, leaving 9 bases not matched to a gene. The CDR3 has 19 residues. In DNA form, the CDR3 reads TGTGCCAGCAGCTTAGTTGTGGGGGACAGGGGATATGGGGCCAACGTCCTGACTTTC. It encodes CASSLVVGDRGYGANVLTF.

This clone was observed a handful of times. The chain recombines TRBV12-3 or TRBV12-4 with TRBJ2-3; weak D call: TRBD2 (6 bases). The V and J ends lost 4 bases and 6 bases respectively, with 8 bases between them. The CDR3 consists of 12 residues. As DNA, the CDR3 is TGTGCCAGCAGTTCAGGGAGGGATACGCAGTATTTT. It is translated as CASSSGRDTQYF.